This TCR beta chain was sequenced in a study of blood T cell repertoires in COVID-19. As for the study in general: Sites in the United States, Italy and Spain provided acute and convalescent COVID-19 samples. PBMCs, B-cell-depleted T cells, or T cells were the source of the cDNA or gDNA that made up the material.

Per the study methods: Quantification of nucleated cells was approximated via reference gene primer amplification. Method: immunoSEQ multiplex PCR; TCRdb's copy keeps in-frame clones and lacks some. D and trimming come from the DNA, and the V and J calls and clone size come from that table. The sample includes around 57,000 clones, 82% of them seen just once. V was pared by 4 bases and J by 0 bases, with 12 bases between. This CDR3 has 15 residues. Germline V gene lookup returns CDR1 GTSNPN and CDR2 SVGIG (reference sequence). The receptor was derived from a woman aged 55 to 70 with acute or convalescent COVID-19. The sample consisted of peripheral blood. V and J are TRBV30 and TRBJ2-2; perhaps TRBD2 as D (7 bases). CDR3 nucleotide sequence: TGTGCCTGGATGGGCGGGGGCTCGAACACCGGGGAGCTGTTTTTT. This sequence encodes CAWMGGGSNTGELFF.